The 27 T cell receptor beta chains listed next were all sequenced from one sample in a study of blood T cell repertoires in COVID-19. This table comes from immunoSEQ multiplex PCR, and its TCRdb copy is limited to in-frame clones, with some not included. This table holds over 200,000 clones, nearly 90% found once. Input material: PBMCs or T cells enriched from blood (not recorded which). All receptors come from a man between 25 and 39 years old who had recovered from COVID-19.

The chain employs TRBV10-3 and TRBJ2-3; 8 nucleotides align to TRBD2. The CDR3 runs to 17 residues. Germline V gene data show CDR1 as ENHRY and CDR2 as SYGVKD. V shed 4 bases and J 2 bases; nucleotides not matched to a gene: 11. CDR3 protein: CAISGLPGLVDTDTQYF. The DNA for the CDR3 is TGTGCCATCAGTGGATTACCGGGACTAGTCGACACAGATACGCAGTATTTT.

The J gene is TRBJ2-7, the V gene TRBV7-2; 10 bases are shared with TRBD1. The CDR3 has 16 amino acids. Germline loops: CDR1 SGHTA, CDR2 FQGNSA. V shed 5 bases, J shed 3 bases, and the junction held 10 bases outside the gene matches. The CDR3, as DNA: TGTGCCAGCAGCCCAGGGGCGACAGGGGGCAACTACGAGCAGTACTTC. Its translation: CASSPGATGGNYEQYF. Supplemented by reference TRBV7-2 and TRBJ2-7, the full variable domain reads GAGVSQSPSNKVTEKGKDVELRCDPISGHTALYWYRQSLGQGLEFLIYFQGNSAPDKSGLPSDRFSAERTGGSVSTLTIQRTQQEDSAVYLCASSPGATGGNYEQYFGPGTRLTVT.

The rearrangement uses TRBV5-1 and TRBJ2-3, with D perhaps TRBD1 (5 bases). The CDR3 has 14 residues. Germline CDR1 and CDR2: SGHRS and YFSETQ. Trimming left V 0 bases short and J 6 bases short, with 11 bases between. The CDR3, as DNA: TGCGCCAGCAGCTTGGTTCCAGGGAAGGATACGCAGTATTTT. Its translation is CASSLVPGKDTQYF.

The chain couples TRBV28 to TRBJ1-1; maybe TRBD1 (5 bases). The length of the CDR3 is 15 residues. V dropped 3 bases and J dropped 6 bases, with 17 bases sitting between them. Germline lookup yields CDR1 MDHEN and CDR2 SYDVKM. The CDR3 protein is CASSLQGWPSAEAFF. Written as DNA, the CDR3 is TGTGCCAGCAGTTTGCAGGGTTGGCCCTCGGCTGAAGCTTTCTTT.

The chain links TRBV25-1 to TRBJ1-2; 8 nucleotides match TRBD1. Germline V gene lookup returns CDR1 MGHDK and CDR2 SYGVNS. Unmatched junction bases numbered 6, after V lost 4 bases and J lost 8 bases. This CDR3 has 13 residues. CDR3 amino acids: CASSATGAGGYTF. CDR3 nucleotides: TGTGCCAGCAGTGCGACAGGGGCAGGGGGCTACACCTTC.

V usage is TRBV5-4 and J usage is TRBJ1-4, with D unresolved. Trimming shortened V by 2 bases and J by 3 bases, and 8 bases separated the two germline ends. The germline CDR1 and CDR2 sequences are SGHNT and YYREEE (reference sequence). The CDR3 has 14 residues. Written as DNA, the CDR3 is TGTGCCAGCAGCTTTGATCGGGCTAATGAAAAACTGTTTTTT. Amino acids: CASSFDRANEKLFF. The whole variable domain, filled in from reference TRBV5-4 and TRBJ1-4, reads ETGVTQSPTHLIKTRGQQVTLRCSSQSGHNTVSWYQQALGQGPQFIFQYYREEENGRGNFPPRFSGLQFPNYSSELNVNALELDDSALYLCASSFDRANEKLFFGSGTQLSVL.

V usage is TRBV5-1 and J usage is TRBJ2-6, with D unresolved. This CDR3 has 14 residues. V was shortened by 2 bases and J by 3 bases, with 6 bases between the two germline ends. Looked up from germline, CDR1 is SGHRS and CDR2 is YFSETQ. CDR3 region: CASSFGFGANVLTF. DNA for the CDR3: TGCGCCAGCAGCTTTGGCTTTGGGGCCAACGTCCTGACTTTC.

This rearrangement joins TRBV19 to TRBJ1-5; TRBD1 agrees at 10 bases. The CDR3 has 16 residues. The germline V gene has CDR1 LNHDA and CDR2 SQIVND (reference sequence). With V trimmed by 4 bases and J by 4 bases, 7 bases remained unmatched. The CDR3 DNA reads as TGTGCCAGTAGTACCTTGACAGGGGGCACGAATCAGCCCCAGCATTTT. This codes for CASSTLTGGTNQPQHF.

V usage is TRBV30 and J usage is TRBJ1-5, with 7 bases that match TRBD1. The ends lost 1 base at V and 1 base at J; junction bases unmatched: 1. The germline gives CDR1 GTSNPN, CDR2 SVGIG (reference sequence). The CDR3 sequence is 14 residues long. CDR3 nucleotide sequence: TGTGCCTGGAGTGGGGGACAGAGCAATCAGCCCCAGCATTTT. Translated: CAWSGGQSNQPQHF.

The CDR3 is CASSFTGNTEAFF. The CDR3 DNA is TGTGCCAGCAGTTTCACAGGGAACACTGAAGCTTTCTTT. The chain recombines TRBV12-3 or TRBV12-4 with TRBJ1-1; tentatively, D is TRBD1 (5 bases). V was trimmed by 3 bases and J by 1 base, leaving 6 bases between them. CDR3 size: 13 residues.

The chain has TRBV19 and TRBJ1-5; TRBD1 is a possible D gene (6 bases). V lost 5 bases and J lost 3, with 14 bases in between. The CDR3 sequence is 15 residues long. Germline V gene sequence: CDR1 LNHDA, CDR2 SQIVND (reference sequence). CDR3 sequence reads: CASSAGGGPNQPQHF. As DNA, the CDR3 is TGTGCCAGTAGTGCCGGGGGGGGGCCCAATCAGCCCCAGCATTTT.

The V and J genes are TRBV19 and TRBJ1-1; 8 bases line up with TRBD1. The CDR3 runs 16 residues. Germline V lookup: CDR1 LNHDA, CDR2 SQIVND (reference sequence). The V and J ends lost 3 bases and 4 bases, in that order; junction bases with no gene match: 10. CDR3 bases: TGTGCCAGTAGTATCCTTGGACAGGGTATCGCCACTGAAGCTTTCTTT. Amino acids: CASSILGQGIATEAFF.

J is TRBJ1-2 and V is TRBV6-4; a possible D gene is TRBD1 (6 bases). Germline-derived CDR1 and CDR2 are MRHNA and SNTAGT. The CDR3 loop spans 14 amino acids. Trimming shortened V by 0 bases and J by 4 bases, and 9 bases separated the two germline ends. The CDR3 loop is CASSDSDSPYGYTF. The CDR3 DNA follows: TGTGCCAGCAGTGACTCGGACAGCCCCTATGGCTACACCTTC.

V and J are TRBV9 and TRBJ2-2; D is possibly TRBD2 (5 bases). Trimming took 7 bases from V and 8 from J, leaving 9 bases between them. CDR3 length: 11 amino acids. Germline values: CDR1 SGDLS, CDR2 YYNGEE. The CDR3 reads CASGGPGELFF. The CDR3 bases are TGTGCCAGCGGAGGCCCGGGGGAGCTGTTTTTT.

This chain links TRBV20-1 with TRBJ2-7; D possibly corresponds to TRBD2 (6 bases). V shed 3 bases and J shed 0 bases, with 9 bases lying between them. Germline values: CDR1 DFQATT, CDR2 SNEGSKA (reference sequence). The CDR3 contains 13 residues. This CDR3 reads CSASSGVSYEQYF. The DNA of the CDR3 is TGCAGTGCTAGTAGCGGTGTCTCCTACGAGCAGTACTTC.

The J gene is TRBJ1-1, the V gene TRBV27, with D uncertain. From germline, CDR1 is MNHEY and CDR2 SMNVEV (reference sequence). The CDR3 has 13 amino acids. V was clipped by 5 bases and J by 5 bases, with 12 bases between them. CDR3 nucleotides: TGTGCCAGCAGTCCCCAGAGGGATACTGAAGCTTTCTTT. This encodes CASSPQRDTEAFF.

This chain joins TRBV27 and TRBJ1-5; D is perhaps TRBD1 (5 bases). The V gene lost 3 bases and the J gene lost 0 bases, with 15 bases spanning the gap. The CDR3 is made up of 17 amino acids. Per germline, CDR1 MNHEY and CDR2 SMNVEV (reference sequence). The CDR3 reads CASSFPDTRNSNQPQHF. The CDR3 DNA sequence: TGTGCCAGCAGTTTTCCGGACACACGTAATAGCAATCAGCCCCAGCATTTT.

The chain is built from TRBV4-1 and TRBJ2-5; TRBD2 aligns across 8 bases. CDR3 size: 14 residues. Losses at the gene ends were 5 bases for V and 5 bases for J; bases not matched to a gene: 7. Germline values: CDR1 MGHRA, CDR2 YSYEKL. CDR3: CASSFQGLGETQYF. CDR3 nucleotides: TGCGCCAGCAGCTTCCAGGGACTAGGGGAGACCCAGTACTTC.

The chain links TRBV3-1 (or the pseudogene TRBV3-2) to TRBJ1-4; TRBD1 matches 8 bases. With 3 bases clipped from V and 11 bases from J, the junction kept 8 bases outside the gene matches. This CDR3 spans 14 amino acids. The germline CDR1 and CDR2 sequences are LGHDT and YNNKEL (reference sequence). CDR3 DNA: TGTGCCAGCAGCCAGGCGGACAGGGTCGGGAAACTGTTTTTT. Residues: CASSQADRVGKLFF.

Of note for this clone: The same CDR3 arises from other DNA sequences in this sample as well. The J gene is TRBJ2-1, the V gene TRBV5-6, with a possible D match to TRBD2 (6 bases). V was shortened by 3 bases and J by 7 bases, with 11 bases between the two germline ends. The CDR3 totals 13 residues. Germline V CDR1 and CDR2: SGHDT, YYEEEE. In DNA, the CDR3 is TGTGCCAGCAGCTGGGGGACTGTAAATGAGCAGTTCTTC. Translating gives CASSWGTVNEQFF.

This clone was seen once. The chain has TRBV5-4 and TRBJ1-1, with unresolved D. Trimming took 2 bases from V and 1 from J, leaving 6 bases between them. The CDR3 spans 13 residues. CDR1 SGHNT and CDR2 YYREEE come from the germline V gene (reference sequence). The CDR3 DNA follows: TGTGCCAGCAGCTTTCAACAGAACACTGAAGCTTTCTTT. Translation: CASSFQQNTEAFF.

CDR3 sequence (DNA): TGTGCCAGTGCGCAGGACTCCTACGAGCAGTACTTC. Its translation is CASAQDSYEQYF. The gene calls are TRBV2 and TRBJ2-7; no firm D call. The CDR3 length is 12 residues. V was trimmed by 9 bases and J by 0 bases, leaving 9 bases between them. Germline V gene sequence: CDR1 SNHLY, CDR2 FYNNEI. Complete variable domain (other parts from reference TRBV2 and TRBJ2-7): EPEVTQTPSHQVTQMGQEVILRCVPISNHLYFYWYRQILGQKVEFLVSFYNNEISEKSEIFDDQFSVERPDGSNFTLKIRSTKLEDSAMYFCASAQDSYEQYFGPGTRLTVT.

The rearrangement links TRBV7-2 to TRBJ2-2; 9 positions match TRBD1. Germline V lookup: CDR1 SGHTA, CDR2 FQGNSA. The CDR3 has 16 residues. V shed 4 bases, J shed 1 base, and the junction held 4 bases outside the gene matches. CDR3 protein: CASSYTGGRNTGELFF. CDR3 sequence (DNA): TGTGCCAGCAGCTACACAGGGGGCAGGAACACCGGGGAGCTGTTTTTT. The full variable domain, its missing parts supplied by reference TRBV7-2 and TRBJ2-2, is GAGVSQSPSNKVTEKGKDVELRCDPISGHTALYWYRQSLGQGLEFLIYFQGNSAPDKSGLPSDRFSAERTGGSVSTLTIQRTQQEDSAVYLCASSYTGGRNTGELFFGEGSRLTVL.

The chain is built from TRBV11-2 and TRBJ1-3, with D possibly matching TRBD1 (5 bases). The germline V gene encodes CDR1 SGHAT and CDR2 FQNNGV. V was shortened by 5 bases and J by 1 base, with 15 bases between the two germline ends. CDR3 length: 16 amino acids. The CDR3 reads CASSPVGGSSGNTIYF. The CDR3 DNA reads as TGTGCCAGCAGCCCCGTGGGGGGGTCTTCTGGAAACACCATATATTTT.

The CDR3 DNA follows: TGTGCCAGCAGTTTTCGGACTGAGAACACCGGGGAGCTGTTTTTT. Translated: CASSFRTENTGELFF. The genes are TRBV6-5 and TRBJ2-2; D perhaps matches TRBD2 (5 bases). The V gene lost 4 bases and the J gene lost 1 base, with 10 bases spanning the gap. There are 15 residues in the CDR3. CDR1 and CDR2 from the germline V gene are MNHEY and SVGAGI.

This chain uses TRBV28 with TRBJ2-2; 8 bases are shared with TRBD1. Unmatched junction bases numbered 9, after V lost 8 bases and J lost 4 bases. The CDR3 loop spans 15 amino acids. Germline V gives CDR1 MDHEN, CDR2 SYDVKM. The CDR3 spells CASATTGTGTGELFF. The DNA for the CDR3 is TGTGCCAGCGCCACCACCGGGACAGGCACCGGGGAGCTGTTTTTT.

J is TRBJ2-7 and V is TRBV5-1; 7 bases agree with TRBD1. The CDR3 loop spans 14 amino acids. The ends lost 7 bases at V and 3 bases at J; junction bases unmatched: 10. CDR1 is SGHRS and CDR2 is YFSETQ in the germline V gene. The CDR3: CASSFGTAVYEQYF. The CDR3, as DNA: TGCGCCAGCTCTTTCGGGACAGCGGTCTACGAGCAGTACTTC.